The present TCR beta chain was sequenced within a study of shared clonotypes between healthy human individuals. General study results and limits: Non-shared clonotypes showed lower generation probabilities than clonotypes common to all four donors.

Points on this clone: Its antigen is not identified.

Replicate PCRs for sorted subsets used 200 ng DNA; this equaled tens of thousands of T cell genomes. Data came from immunoSEQ multiplex PCR; TCRdb stores just in-frame clones and leaves some out. The sample consists of a few million clones, around 90% of them appearing once. V gave up 6 bases and J gave up 2 bases; unmatched junction bases: 7. This CDR3 comprises 16 residues. Germline V gives CDR1 MDHEN, CDR2 SYDVKM. The chain uses TRBV28 and TRBJ1-5; 10 nucleotides agree with TRBD1. The material sequenced was naive CD4+ T cells from PBMCs. The subset: CD45RA+ positively selected. The TCR was taken from a man aged 18 to 29 in good health. Some clones in this sample may be carry-over from other donors' samples. The CDR3 DNA sequence: TGTGCCAGCAGAACCCCTGGGACAGGGGGCAATCAGCCCCAGCATTTT. It is translated as CASRTPGTGGNQPQHF. The variable domain in full, completed from reference TRBV28 and TRBJ1-5, reads DVKVTQSSRYLVKRTGEKVFLECVQDMDHENMFWYRQDPGLGLRLIYFSYDVKMKEKGDIPEGYSVSREKKERFSLILESASTNQTSMYLCASRTPGTGGNQPQHFGDGTRLSIL.